This T cell receptor (beta chain) derives from a study of blood T cell repertoires in COVID-19. Overall study context: The origin of the acute and convalescent COVID-19 samples was the United States, Italy and Spain. Sources were T cells, B-cell-depleted T cells, or PBMCs; the material itself was cDNA or gDNA.

Across about two dozen US areas, participants ranged in age from 18 to 89 years. Clones were read by immunoSEQ multiplex PCR, and TCRdb kept only the in-frame ones, dropping some. The table includes about 310,000 clones, around nine tenths detected once. V lost 4 bases and J lost 8; bases outside the gene matches: 4. Germline V lookup: CDR1 SGDLS, CDR2 YYNGEE. This CDR3 contains 14 residues. Material for sequencing was PBMCs or T cells enriched from blood (not recorded which). The chain recombines TRBV9 with TRBJ1-6; 9 nucleotides match TRBD1. This clonotype originated in a man in his 60s who had recovered from COVID-19. The CDR3 coding sequence is TGTGCCAGCAGCCCAAGGACAGGGGATTCACCCCTCCACTTT. Protein sequence: CASSPRTGDSPLHF.